Sequencing of this T cell receptor (beta chain) was carried out in a study of radiotherapy plus CTLA-4 blockade in lung cancer. Study conclusions and caveats: Reported findings show early blood T cell clone dynamics, with interferon-beta, best predicted response. Researchers report tumor-derived TCR clones expanding in blood after radiotherapy plus ipilimumab.

Profiled with immunoSEQ multiplex PCR; TCRdb holds only in-frame clones, not every one. The sample contains 75,000 to 95,000 clones, about four fifths of which appear only once. The CDR3 is 13 amino acids. With 3 bases removed from V and 6 bases from J, the gap between germline ends came to 9 bases. The germline gives CDR1 MDHEN, CDR2 SYDVKM. Concerning this clone itself: Its antigen remains unidentified.

Sample: peripheral blood, taken from a patient treated with radiotherapy plus ipilimumab. The V call is TRBV28, the J call TRBJ2-1; the D is unclear. The receptor was derived from a human donor with non-small cell lung cancer that progressed on radiotherapy plus ipilimumab. In nucleotides, the CDR3 is TGTGCCAGCAGTTTGTCATCGGGCAATGAGCAGTTCTTC. Its protein product is CASSLSSGNEQFF.